This T cell receptor beta chain was obtained from a study of blood T cell repertoires in COVID-19. Study-level information: T cells, B-cell-depleted T cells, or PBMCs supplied cDNA or gDNA.

In the authors' methods: It was from reference gene primer amplification that nucleated cell counts were estimated. The table came from immunoSEQ multiplex PCR; TCRdb's copy has only in-frame clones and leaves some out. The DNA gave D and trimming, while V, J and clone size come from that table. Of 40,000 to 50,000 clones in the sample, about 88% were seen once. This CDR3 is built from 16 residues. CDR1 and CDR2 from the germline V gene are LGHDT and YNNKEL (reference sequence). Germline trimming cut 4 bases from V and 5 bases from J; bases unmatched to any gene: 13. The source of this sequence is a man aged 65 to 79 with active COVID-19. Sequenced: peripheral blood. This chain connects TRBV3-1 (or the pseudogene TRBV3-2) to TRBJ2-5, with 7 bases aligning to TRBD2. The CDR3 DNA sequence: TGTGCCAGCAGCCTGTTAAGAGCGGGGAGGGGCGAGACCCAGTACTTC. It encodes CASSLLRAGRGETQYF.